The rows below give T cell receptor beta chains drawn from one sample of a study of blood T cell repertoires in COVID-19. TCRdb keeps only in-frame clones here, not all; method: immunoSEQ multiplex PCR. The table includes approximately 340,000 clones, roughly 89% detected once. Input material: peripheral blood. The receptors shown here come from a man aged 30 to 45 with COVID-19, enrolled during active disease. Each CDR3 is given with its conserved first and last residue.

>TRBV14|TRBJ2-2
CASSQDWNFGGHNGELFF
>TRBV6-5|TRBJ2-1
CASSYLTWTEHNEQFF
>TRBV11-2|TRBJ2-3
CASSNDGGAQDTQYF
>TRBV6-5|TRBJ1-6
CASRGTAEGISSLHF
>TRBV5-1|TRBJ2-2
CASSLSPPTGELFF
>TRBV5-4|TRBJ1-4
CASSLKGLNEKLFF
>TRBV27|TRBJ2-1
CASSWGQGYEQFF
>TRBV7-8|TRBJ2-1
CASSLGGLAVPGQFF
>TRBV7-2|TRBJ2-7
CASSFTSGGRVYEQYF
>TRBV7-3|TRBJ1-1
CASSFAGYTEAFF
>TRBV27|TRBJ2-7
CASSAYDSFHYEQYF
>TRBV12-3/TRBV12-4|TRBJ2-1
CASSHTTGNEQFF
>TRBV27|TRBJ1-1
CASSLRRELQAFF
>TRBV6-6|TRBJ1-1
CASSHGGTGYTEAFF
>TRBV7-8|TRBJ2-7
CASSLRRELSYEQYF
>TRBV28|TRBJ2-7
CAGRTSGSYEQYF
>TRBV27|TRBJ2-1
CASSPLYGGNEQFF
>TRBV6-2/TRBV6-3|TRBJ1-2
CASSDRGQRKGYTF
>TRBV28|TRBJ1-3
CASSLLYGQADSGNTIYF
>TRBV19|TRBJ1-2
CASTRGTPPYGYTF
>TRBV19|TRBJ1-6
CASEAKPGSPLHF
>TRBV6-6|TRBJ1-5
CASSAGQGRLQPQHF
>TRBV2|TRBJ2-5
CASIPGTILVETQYF
>TRBV11-1|TRBJ2-1
CASSLETGNNEQFF
>TRBV4-2|TRBJ2-6
CASSQDQGAGANVLTF
>TRBV18|TRBJ1-1
CASSPRGGDTEAFF
>TRBV19|TRBJ1-2
CASTVDRNYGYTF